This passage covers 4 T cell receptor beta chains from one sample sequenced in a study of T cell repertoires in aging, cancer and after chemotherapy. Multiplex touch-down PCR with TRB-A/B primers amplified rearranged V-D-J TRB sequences. TCRdb reprocessed the multiplex PCR reads via MiXCR and lists one record per CDR3 protein. This table has over 1,500 distinct CDR3 sequences, about 22% appearing once. Peripheral blood genomic DNA, not sorted cells or RNA, was the template. The sequenced sample was blood. These receptors were taken from a human donor with a solid tumor.

By its share, this clonotype is medium-sized. This chain's CDR3 is CASSLGGTGHEAFF. The DNA of the CDR3 is TGTGCCAGCAGTTTAGGAGGGACAGGGCATGAAGCTTTCTTT. V usage is TRBV12-3 or TRBV12-4 and J usage is TRBJ1-1; TRBD1 aligns across 9 bases. There are 14 residues in the CDR3. The V segment lost 1 base and the J segment 7 bases; nucleotides outside the gene matches: 4.

The chain joins TRBV4-2 to TRBJ1-1; D is unclear. This CDR3 region has 13 residues. The germline V gene encodes CDR1 LGHNA and CDR2 YNFKEQ. V lost 5 bases to trimming and J lost 7 bases, with 14 bases between them. As DNA, the CDR3 is TGTGCCAGCAGCACTTCCGGGCCAATTGAAGCTTTCTTT. It codes for CASSTSGPIEAFF.

This clonotype ranks as large. V gene TRBV30 combines with J gene TRBJ1-2; possibly TRBD1 for D (5 bases). CDR3 length: 12 amino acids. Per the germline V gene, CDR1 is GTSNPN and CDR2 is SVGIG (reference sequence). Trimming shortened V by 5 bases and J by 5 bases, and 12 bases separated the two germline ends. The chain's CDR3 is CAWDGAGYGYTF. The CDR3 DNA reads as TGTGCCTGGGACGGGGCAGGGTATGGCTACACCTTC.

Note on this clonotype: This may arise from a read error, as a much more abundant clone is one base away. CDR3 DNA: TGTGCCAGCAGTGTCATACTTGCCCTTGGACAGACAACCGAACCCAAGCATTTT. It codes for CASSVILALGQTTEPKHF. The rearrangement links TRBV6-1 to TRBJ1-5; possible D gene TRBD1, 6 bases. Germline assignment: CDR1 MNHNS and CDR2 SASEGT. V lost 4 bases and J 14 bases, leaving 33 bases between the germline ends. The CDR3 runs 18 residues.